This T cell receptor (beta chain) originates from a study of molecular identifiers for immune sequencing clone quantification. Study-wide results and caveats: Among effectors, clones above 20 RNA copies held over 98% of molecules; among naive cells, under 1%.

Bulk TCR library preparation followed previously described methods with listed TCR primers. TCRdb called the PCR reads again in MiXCR, with one record for every CDR3 protein. The sample has around 9,800 distinct CDR3 sequences; 19% are singletons. In its sample, this clonotype is medium-sized. No antigen is known for it. This sequence was found in a human donor in good health. Some libraries in this study had Jurkat cell RNA spiked in. The source material was naive CD8+ T cells from blood, with Jurkat cell RNA spiked in. Subset meaning: FACS-sorted CD8+CD4-CCR7+CD45RA+ naive T cells.

Written as DNA, the CDR3 is TGCGCCAGCAGCCAAGATAGGGGAAGGGTTCGGTCACCCCTCCACTTT. Translation: CASSQDRGRVRSPLHF. The chain couples TRBV4-3 to TRBJ1-6; maybe TRBD1 (5 bases). Germline CDR1 is LGHNA and CDR2 is YSLEER. The CDR3 length is 16 residues. V lost 0 bases and J 10 bases, leaving 16 bases between the germline ends.